This T cell receptor beta chain was obtained from a study of T cells in Graves' hyperthyroidism and ophthalmopathy. Study observations and caveats: Peripheral blood also featured most of the thyroid clonotypes expanded above 0.001. Ophthalmopathy cases were set apart from stable hyperthyroidism by a 13 V-J model.

The germline gives CDR1 SEHNR, CDR2 FQNEAQ (reference sequence). The trim removed 3 bases at V and 4 bases at J, leaving 17 bases unmatched. The CDR3 consists of 19 residues. Of note for this clonotype: Its target is unknown.

TCR beta CDR3 region amplification was performed from RNA transcripts. First-round RT-PCR targeting the TCR CDR3 was performed with the HTBI primer set. TCRdb reprocessed the multiplex PCR reads via MiXCR and lists one record per CDR3 protein. There are 500,000 to 750,000 distinct CDR3 sequences in the sample; 46% occur only once, and about 8.3% lies in the top ten. Newly diagnosed hyperthyroidism, duration under 2 months, in patients aged 18 to 65. The material sequenced was peripheral blood or thyroid tissue (not recorded which). The chain carries TRBV7-9 and TRBJ2-7; 11 bases fit TRBD2. The receptor comes from a woman aged 18 to 35 with Graves' hyperthyroidism. CDR3 nucleotides: TGTGCCAGCAGCTTTTCGGGACAAGGGAGCACTAGCGGGAGTTACGAGCAGTACTTC. Amino acid sequence: CASSFSGQGSTSGSYEQYF.